Listed here are 14 T cell receptor beta chains from one sample, sequenced in a study. TCRdb reprocessed the 5' RACE reads with MiXCR, giving one entry per CDR3 protein. This sample has 7,500 to 9,000 distinct CDR3 sequences; about 65% occur once, and the top ten carry about 4.4%. The sequencing sample was made of tumor-infiltrating naive CD4+ T cells sorted from the breast tumor. The subset: naive CD4+ T cells, CD4+CD45RA+CD25-. The receptors come from a female donor with breast cancer.

In its sample, this clonotype was seen once. The V and J genes are TRBV5-1 and TRBJ2-5, with 7 bases identical to TRBD1. After removal of 3 bases from V and 5 bases from J, the junction contained 7 bases not matched to a gene. Germline V CDR1 and CDR2: SGHRS, YFSETQ. This CDR3 is 14 amino acids long. CDR3 nucleotide sequence: TGCGCCAGCAGCTCCAGAAGCAGGGGGGAGACCCAGTACTTC. Amino acids: CASSSRSRGETQYF.

This chain uses TRBV7-9 with TRBJ1-6; 8 bases are a match to TRBD1. Germline CDR1 reads SEHNR; CDR2 reads FQNEAQ (reference sequence). V lost 1 base, J lost 10 bases, and 6 bases stayed unmatched. The CDR3 runs 15 residues. For the CDR3, the DNA is TGTGCCAGCAGCTTAGGGACAGGGATGAACTCACCCCTCCACTTT. The encoded protein is CASSLGTGMNSPLHF.

About this clonotype itself: The junction departs from germline at one end; a sequencing error may be responsible. V and J are TRBV7-7 and TRBJ1-1, with a weak D call TRBD1 (5 bases). Germline CDR1 is SSHAT and CDR2 is FNYEAQ (reference sequence). The CDR3 consists of 15 residues. In nucleotides, the CDR3 is TGTGCTAGCAGCCCAAATCCTGGGGCCCCCACTGAAGCTTTCTTT. Its protein product is CASSPNPGAPTEAFF.

CDR3 amino acids: CASSQDGLVSQFF. CDR3 nucleotides: TGCGCCAGCAGCCAAGATGGACTAGTATCCCAGTTCTTC. The chain employs TRBV4-1 and TRBJ2-1, with TRBD2 matching 7 bases. Germline lookup yields CDR1 MGHRA and CDR2 YSYEKL. This CDR3 contains 13 residues. Trimming took 0 bases from V and 13 from J; bases not matched to a gene: 6.

The chain joins TRBV12-3 or TRBV12-4 to TRBJ2-1; D possibly corresponds to TRBD2 (6 bases). The V gene lost 2 bases and the J gene lost 2 bases, with 10 bases spanning the gap. The CDR3 loop spans 15 amino acids. The CDR3 DNA follows: TGTGCCAGCAGTTTAAGGGACTCCACCTACAATGAGCAGTTCTTC. It encodes CASSLRDSTYNEQFF.

The gene calls are TRBV6-1 and TRBJ1-5, with D possibly being TRBD1 (6 bases). CDR3 size: 17 residues. Trimming removed 6 bases at V and 3 bases at J, with 21 bases between. The V gene's germline CDR1 is MNHNS and CDR2 SASEGT. DNA of the CDR3: TGTGCCAGCAGCCCAAACCCACGGACAGCAATCAATCAGCCCCAGCATTTT. It codes for CASSPNPRTAINQPQHF.

This clonotype was found a few times. The chain employs TRBV6-6 and TRBJ2-2; D is perhaps TRBD1 (5 bases). CDR1 and CDR2 from the germline V gene are MNHNY and SVGAGI (reference sequence). This CDR3 has 14 residues. Trimming removed 6 bases at V and 1 base at J, with 9 bases between. The CDR3 here is CASRPQENTGELFF. CDR3 nucleotides: TGTGCCAGCAGACCACAGGAGAACACCGGGGAGCTGTTTTTT.

The rearrangement uses TRBV12-3 or TRBV12-4 and TRBJ1-5; possible D gene TRBD1, 5 bases. The V and J ends lost 0 bases and 6 bases respectively, with 12 bases between them. This CDR3 is 15 amino acids long. In DNA form, the CDR3 reads TGTGCCAGCAGTTTAGCCCAGGGCACAGGTCAGCCCCAGCATTTT. Residues: CASSLAQGTGQPQHF.

The chain recombines TRBV12-3 or TRBV12-4 with TRBJ1-1, with a weak D call TRBD1 (6 bases). The CDR3 runs 14 residues. Between the trimmed V and J ends, which lost 5 bases and 4 bases, there was a span of 14 bases. DNA of the CDR3: TGTGCCAGCAGTCCAACCCAGGGGATCACTGAAGCTTTCTTT. Its translation: CASSPTQGITEAFF.

V usage is TRBV20-1 and J usage is TRBJ1-1, with 7 bases fitting TRBD1. CDR3 size: 13 residues. Germline V CDR1 and CDR2: DFQATT, SNEGSKA (reference sequence). V shed 2 bases, J shed 6 bases, and the junction held 6 bases outside the gene matches. The CDR3 protein is CSARRQGVPEAFF. CDR3 coding DNA: TGCAGTGCTAGACGGCAGGGGGTCCCTGAAGCTTTCTTT.

This clonotype has a handful of counts. This chain connects TRBV19 to TRBJ2-7; 7 nucleotides agree with TRBD2. V dropped 6 bases and J dropped 5; count of bases not matched to a gene: 7. The CDR3 has 13 residues. The V gene's germline CDR1 is LNHDA and CDR2 SQIVND (reference sequence). CDR3 nucleotides: TGTGCCAGTAGGAGCGGGGCCGACGACGAGCAGTACTTC. This gives the protein CASRSGADDEQYF.

V usage is TRBV7-9 and J usage is TRBJ1-1, with D perhaps matching TRBD1 (5 bases). V shed 0 bases and J shed 4 bases, with 9 bases lying between them. Looked up from germline, CDR1 is SEHNR and CDR2 is FQNEAQ (reference sequence). This CDR3 spans 14 amino acids. This chain's CDR3 is CASSLAGGTTEAFF. The DNA for the CDR3 is TGTGCCAGCAGCTTAGCTGGGGGGACCACTGAAGCTTTCTTT.

J is TRBJ1-2 and V is TRBV29-1; 9 positions match TRBD1. This CDR3 region has 14 residues. J was trimmed by 8 bases and V by 6 bases; bases with no gene match: 13. Germline V gene data show CDR1 as SQVTM and CDR2 as ANQGSEA. CDR3 DNA sequence: TGCAGCGTCGCTGGGGGACAGGGCGCAGGAGGCTACACCTTC. Amino acid sequence: CSVAGGQGAGGYTF.

This sequence joins TRBV7-3 and TRBJ2-1; D assignment may be TRBD1 or TRBD2 (5 bases each). V gave up 4 bases and J gave up 4 bases, with 14 bases separating them. There are 15 residues in the CDR3. Per germline, CDR1 SGHTA and CDR2 FQGTGA. CDR3 protein: CASSSVGTSYNEQFF. The CDR3 coding sequence is TGTGCCAGCAGCTCCGTCGGGACCTCTTACAATGAGCAGTTCTTC.